The rows below give T cell receptor beta chains drawn from one sample of a study of blood T cell repertoires in COVID-19. Sequencing was performed with immunoSEQ multiplex PCR; in TCRdb, only in-frame clones are kept and a portion is missing. The sample has around 320,000 clones; 90% are singletons. Sequencing input: PBMCs or T cells enriched from blood (not recorded which). Source of these receptors: a woman aged 18-35 years with acute COVID-19. Each CDR3 is given with its conserved first and last residue. D genes are given only for firm matches.

>TRBV9|-|TRBJ2-1
CASGQAYNEQFF
>TRBV19|-|TRBJ2-7
CASSISGGLNSYEQYF
>TRBV28|-|TRBJ2-3
CASSFPTTDTQYF
>TRBV7-6|TRBD1|TRBJ1-4
CASSLGPRGTNEKLFF
>TRBV27|-|TRBJ1-1
CASGRQTNTEAFF
>TRBV7-6|TRBD1|TRBJ2-1
CASRDRDYNEQFF
>TRBV27|-|TRBJ1-1
CASRTGLNTEAFF
>TRBV5-1|-|TRBJ1-4
CASRQGKEKLFF
>TRBV24-1|TRBD1|TRBJ1-2
CATSDTGTGHGYTF
>TRBV20-1|TRBD1|TRBJ1-5
CSASGQGGDQHF
>TRBV6-5|TRBD2|TRBJ2-5
CATSLAGGVQETQYF
>TRBV7-9|-|TRBJ2-3
CASTRSGISTDTQYF
>TRBV19|TRBD2|TRBJ2-5
CASSIFPPTSAQETQYF
>TRBV7-6|-|TRBJ2-6
CASSPRGAGISGANVLTF
>TRBV19|-|TRBJ1-5
CASSIGSGLHQPQHF
>TRBV28|-|TRBJ1-5
CAATGPHSNQPQHF
>TRBV11-3|-|TRBJ1-1
CASSWRGGNTEAFF
>TRBV28|-|TRBJ1-1
CASSPPSGDRNTEAFF
>TRBV3-1/TRBV3-2|TRBD1|TRBJ2-3
CASSQGRGQVGTDTQYF
>TRBV28|TRBD2|TRBJ2-7
CASSSPSGRIYEQYF
>TRBV19|-|TRBJ1-1
CASSIGSDTEAFF
>TRBV19|TRBD1|TRBJ1-2
CASSLQGASNYGYTF
>TRBV7-3|TRBD2|TRBJ2-2
CASSQTSGLGTGELFF
>TRBV27|-|TRBJ2-7
CASSLVWQGPSYEQYF
>TRBV3-1/TRBV3-2|TRBD2|TRBJ2-1
CASSPRGTLAGLVNEQFF
>TRBV28|-|TRBJ1-5
CASSLGLGGNQPQHF
>TRBV5-1|TRBD1|TRBJ1-4
CASSRDRGREKLFF